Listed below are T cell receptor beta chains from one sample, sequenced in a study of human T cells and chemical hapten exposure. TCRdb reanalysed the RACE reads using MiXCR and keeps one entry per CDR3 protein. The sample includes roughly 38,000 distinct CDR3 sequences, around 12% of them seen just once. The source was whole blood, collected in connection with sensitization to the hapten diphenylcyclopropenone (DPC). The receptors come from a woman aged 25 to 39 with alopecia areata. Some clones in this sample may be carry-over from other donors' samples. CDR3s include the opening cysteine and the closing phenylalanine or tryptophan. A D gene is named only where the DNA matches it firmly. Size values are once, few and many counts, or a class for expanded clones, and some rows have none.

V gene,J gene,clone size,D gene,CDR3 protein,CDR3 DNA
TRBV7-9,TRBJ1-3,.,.,CASSAGHPFSGNTIYF,TGTGCCAGCAGCGCCGGTCACCCCTTCTCTGGAAACACCATATATTTT
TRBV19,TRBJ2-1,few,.,CASSIYRVSGYNEQFF,TGTGCCAGTAGTATCTACAGGGTCTCCGGGTACAATGAGCAGTTCTTC
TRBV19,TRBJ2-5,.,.,CASTADQETQYF,TGTGCCAGTACGGCAGACCAAGAGACCCAGTACTTC
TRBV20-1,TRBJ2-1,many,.,CSARDYGEFSYNEQFF,TGCAGTGCTAGAGATTACGGGGAGTTCTCCTACAATGAGCAGTTCTTC
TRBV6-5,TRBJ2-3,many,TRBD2,CASSYGAGVVDTQYF,TGTGCCAGCAGTTACGGAGCGGGAGTTGTTGATACGCAGTATTTT
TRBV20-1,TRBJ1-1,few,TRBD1,CSARDRRMNTEAFF,TGCAGTGCTCGGGACAGAAGAATGAACACTGAAGCTTTCTTT
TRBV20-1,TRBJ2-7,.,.,CSAPGRRGNYEQYF,TGCAGTGCCCCCGGTAGGAGAGGCAACTACGAGCAGTACTTC
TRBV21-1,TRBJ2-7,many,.,CASSKVTGQGYEQYF,TGTGCCAGCAGCAAAGTTACAGGACAGGGCTACGAGCAGTACTTC
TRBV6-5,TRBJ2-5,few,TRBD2,CASTASGAGTQYF,TGTGCCAGCACGGCTAGCGGCGCCGGGACCCAGTACTTC
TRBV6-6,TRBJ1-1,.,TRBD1,CASSYSPPDRGARAFF,TGTGCCAGCAGTTACTCACCCCCTGACAGGGGGGCTAGGGCTTTCTTT
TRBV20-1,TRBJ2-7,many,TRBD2,CSASSLAGLTGYEQYF,TGCAGTGCTAGTTCGCTAGCGGGGCTCACGGGTTACGAGCAGTACTTC
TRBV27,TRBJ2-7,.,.,CASSPLGDKGSYEQYF,TGTGCCAGCAGTCCTCTTGGGGACAAGGGAAGCTACGAGCAGTACTTC
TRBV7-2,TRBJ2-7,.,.,CASSSPRLALSSYEQYF,TGTGCCAGCAGCTCCCCCAGGCTAGCGCTAAGCTCCTACGAGCAGTACTTC
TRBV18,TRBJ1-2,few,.,CASSRGDQPGYTF,TGTGCCAGCTCCCGAGGGGACCAACCCGGCTACACCTTC
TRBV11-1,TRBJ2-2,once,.,CASSWRDTGELFF,TGTGCCAGCAGCTGGAGGGACACCGGGGAGCTGTTTTTT
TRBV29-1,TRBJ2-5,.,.,CSEQETQYF,TGCAGCGAACAAGAGACCCAGTACTTC
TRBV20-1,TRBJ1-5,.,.,CSARARGLSNQPQHF,TGCAGTGCTAGAGCCAGGGGATTAAGCAATCAGCCCCAGCATTTT